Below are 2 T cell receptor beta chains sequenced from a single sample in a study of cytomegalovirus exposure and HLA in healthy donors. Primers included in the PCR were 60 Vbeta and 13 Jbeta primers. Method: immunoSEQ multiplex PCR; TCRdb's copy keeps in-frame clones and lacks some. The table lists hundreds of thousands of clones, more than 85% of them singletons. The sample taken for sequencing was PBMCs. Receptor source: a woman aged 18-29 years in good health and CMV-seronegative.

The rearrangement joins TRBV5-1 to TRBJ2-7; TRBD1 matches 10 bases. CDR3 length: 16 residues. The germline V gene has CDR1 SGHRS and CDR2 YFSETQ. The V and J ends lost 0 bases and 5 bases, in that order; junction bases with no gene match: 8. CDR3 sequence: CASSLALGQGIDEQYF. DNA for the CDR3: TGCGCCAGCAGCTTGGCCCTGGGACAGGGGATAGACGAGCAGTACTTC. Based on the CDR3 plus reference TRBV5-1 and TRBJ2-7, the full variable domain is KAGVTQTPRYLIKTRGQQVTLSCSPISGHRSVSWYQQTPGQGLQFLFEYFSETQRNKGNFPGRFSGRQFSNSRSEMNVSTLELGDSALYLCASSLALGQGIDEQYFGPGTRLTVT.

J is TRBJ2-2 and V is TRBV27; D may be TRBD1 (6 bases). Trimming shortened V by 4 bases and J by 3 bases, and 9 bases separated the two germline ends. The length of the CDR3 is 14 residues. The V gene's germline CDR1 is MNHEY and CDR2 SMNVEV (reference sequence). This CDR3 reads CASSYGQYTGELFF. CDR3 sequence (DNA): TGTGCCAGCAGTTATGGACAGTACACCGGGGAGCTGTTTTTT.